What follows describes a single T cell receptor (beta chain). These data come from a study of technical replicates of blood from a few donors. The table came from immunoSEQ multiplex PCR; TCRdb's copy has only in-frame clones and leaves some out. The data contain about 84,000 clones, 95% to 98% of them singletons. V dropped 5 bases and J dropped 7; count of bases not matched to a gene: 5. CDR3 length equals 13 residues. CDR1 and CDR2 from the germline V gene are SGHNT and YENEEA. The receptor's source is a human donor in good health. The sequenced sample consisted of T cells isolated from PBMCs. The rearrangement uses TRBV11-3 and TRBJ1-5; 7 bases align to TRBD1. The chain's CDR3 is CASSATGVQPQHF. The CDR3 DNA reads as TGTGCCAGCAGCGCTACAGGGGTCCAGCCCCAGCATTTT.